The 13 T cell receptor beta chains in this list originate from one sample, sequenced in a study of cytomegalovirus exposure and HLA in healthy donors. Some clones are missing from TCRdb's copy, which holds only in-frame ones; the method was immunoSEQ multiplex PCR. The repertoire consists of some 250,000 clones, with 90% occurring once and the leading ten covering 0.35% to 0.4%. The sample was PBMCs. These receptors were collected from a woman between 18 and 29 years old in good health and CMV-seronegative.

This clone was seen a single time. The genes are TRBV14 and TRBJ2-1; 12 nucleotides match TRBD2. From germline, CDR1 is SGHDN and CDR2 FVKESK. There are 19 residues in the CDR3. V trimming: 1 base; J trimming: 2 bases; junction bases outside the gene matches: 9. The DNA for the CDR3 is TGTGCCAGCAGCCAAGTTCCCCCGACTAGCGGGGGCCCCTACAATGAGCAGTTCTTC. Its translation: CASSQVPPTSGGPYNEQFF.

The chain joins TRBV5-1 to TRBJ2-2; 12 bases are a match to TRBD2. The CDR3 contains 18 residues. Trimming cost V 0 bases and J 0 bases; bases outside gene matches: 3. Germline V gene lookup returns CDR1 SGHRS and CDR2 YFSETQ. CDR3 nucleotide sequence: TGCGCCAGCAGCTTGGTACTAGCGGGGGGCGCGAACACCGGGGAGCTGTTTTTT. This encodes CASSLVLAGGANTGELFF.

This clone was seen only once. This chain joins TRBV27 and TRBJ2-7; weak D call: TRBD1 (6 bases). Germline CDR1 MNHEY, CDR2 SMNVEV (reference sequence). V was pared by 1 base and J by 5 bases, with 18 bases between. The CDR3 consists of 16 residues. Here the CDR3 DNA reads TGTGCCAGCAGTTTATTGTATTCGACAGGAGTGGACGAGCAGTACTTC. Amino acids: CASSLLYSTGVDEQYF.

The chain joins TRBV6-1 to TRBJ2-3; TRBD1 aligns across 10 bases. V was pared by 9 bases and J by 7 bases, with 13 bases of the junction left unmatched. The CDR3 contains 15 residues. Germline V lookup: CDR1 MNHNS, CDR2 SASEGT. In nucleotides, the CDR3 is TGTGCCAGTCAGATCGGACAGGGGGTGGCGAATACGCAGTATTTT. Translated, it gives CASQIGQGVANTQYF.

Written as DNA, the CDR3 is TGCGCCAGCAGCTTGGGACAGGGGGCCGAGCCCCAGCATTTT. Translated, it gives CASSLGQGAEPQHF. V usage is TRBV5-1 and J usage is TRBJ1-5; 10 nucleotides match TRBD1. V was pared by 0 bases and J by 8 bases, with 2 bases of the junction left unmatched. The CDR3 totals 14 residues. CDR1 SGHRS and CDR2 YFSETQ come from the germline V gene.

This rearrangement joins TRBV2 to TRBJ2-3, with D perhaps TRBD2 (5 bases). From germline, CDR1 is SNHLY and CDR2 FYNNEI. The CDR3 runs 16 residues. V was cut by 6 bases and J by 2 bases, with 18 bases left in between. The CDR3 reads CASSDMDFDPTDTQYF. The CDR3 DNA reads as TGTGCCAGCAGCGACATGGACTTCGATCCCACAGATACGCAGTATTTT.

V is TRBV25-1 and J is TRBJ2-2; 10 bases are shared with TRBD1. CDR1 MGHDK and CDR2 SYGVNS come from the germline V gene. The trim removed 4 bases at V and 5 bases at J, leaving 7 bases unmatched. CDR3 length: 16 amino acids. CDR3 residues: CASSGWTGGDTGELFF. The CDR3 DNA reads TGTGCCAGCAGTGGATGGACAGGGGGTGATACCGGGGAGCTGTTTTTT.

This clone was detected only once. The V and J genes are TRBV14 and TRBJ1-2, with unresolved D. The CDR3 runs 15 residues. Germline assignment: CDR1 SGHDN and CDR2 FVKESK. Trimming cost V 1 base and J 4 bases, with 13 bases left between them. The CDR3 sequence is CASSQGAGSGYGYTF. The CDR3 coding sequence is TGTGCCAGCAGCCAAGGGGCGGGCAGTGGCTATGGCTACACCTTC.

This chain connects TRBV11-2 to TRBJ1-4; D possibly corresponds to TRBD1 (6 bases). The CDR3 covers 15 residues. Germline V gene lookup returns CDR1 SGHAT and CDR2 FQNNGV. Trimming shortened V by 1 base and J by 5 bases, and 11 bases separated the two germline ends. CDR3 DNA sequence: TGTGCCAGCAGCTTAGGGACAGCGTTAAATGAAAAACTGTTTTTT. It is translated as CASSLGTALNEKLFF. Full variable domain (remainder filled in from reference TRBV11-2 and TRBJ1-4): EAGVAQSPRYKIIEKRQSVAFWCNPISGHATLYWYQQILGQGPKLLIQFQNNGVVDDSQLPKDRFSAERLKGVDSTLKIQPAKLEDSAVYLCASSLGTALNEKLFFGSGTQLSVL.

The count of this clone is one. The chain uses TRBV6-5 and TRBJ2-1; possibly TRBD1 for D (5 bases). Trimming removed 2 bases from V and 9 bases from J, with 11 bases in between. Looked up from germline, CDR1 is MNHEY and CDR2 is SVGAGI. This CDR3 spans 13 amino acids. This CDR3 is CASSYDNRPEQFF. Here the CDR3 DNA reads TGTGCCAGCAGTTACGACAACAGGCCTGAGCAGTTCTTC.

This chain joins TRBV5-1 and TRBJ2-3; maybe TRBD2 (5 bases). The CDR3 is 15 amino acids. Germline V gene sequence: CDR1 SGHRS, CDR2 YFSETQ. Deletions cut 3 bases from V and 3 bases from J, with 14 bases between. This chain's CDR3 is CASSSSPWETDTQYF. The DNA of the CDR3 is TGCGCCAGCAGCTCGTCCCCCTGGGAGACAGATACGCAGTATTTT.

The chain uses TRBV9 and TRBJ2-1, with 12 bases aligning to TRBD2. In germline, CDR1 is SGDLS, CDR2 YYNGEE. The CDR3 runs 16 residues. Trimming cost V 1 base and J 10 bases; bases outside gene matches: 9. The CDR3 DNA reads as TGTGCCAGCAGCGTAAGCCTAGCGGGGGGGCCGGGAGAGCAGTTCTTC. Protein product: CASSVSLAGGPGEQFF. Full variable domain (rest looked up from reference TRBV9 and TRBJ2-1): DSGVTQTPKHLITATGQRVTLRCSPRSGDLSVYWYQQSLDQGLQFLIQYYNGEERAKGNILERFSAQQFPDLHSELNLSSLELGDSALYFCASSVSLAGGPGEQFFGPGTRLTVL.

The rearrangement uses TRBV27 and TRBJ1-2; D uncertain. The CDR3 contains 15 residues. Germline CDR1 is MNHEY and CDR2 is SMNVEV (reference sequence). V dropped 0 bases and J dropped 1 base, with 9 bases sitting between them. The CDR3 is CASSLSSLLNYGYTF. CDR3 DNA: TGTGCCAGCAGTTTATCCTCCCTCCTTAACTATGGCTACACCTTC.